The clone carrying this T cell receptor beta chain was observed a handful of times. Clones were read by immunoSEQ multiplex PCR, and TCRdb kept only the in-frame ones, dropping some. There are 1,500 to 2,000 clones in the sample; about 80% occur only once, and more than 9% lies in the top ten. This sample is drawn from a study of chemoradiotherapy in HPV16-positive cancers. Germline V CDR1 and CDR2: LNHNV, YYDKDF (reference sequence). Trimming took 1 base from V and 0 from J, leaving 10 bases between them. The CDR3 is 16 residues long. This receptor was identified in a human donor with HPV-associated anogenital cancer. Sequences were derived from tumor tissue, sampled from a patient who underwent chemoradiotherapy. The chain is built from TRBV15 and TRBJ1-3; possible D gene TRBD1, 6 bases. The CDR3 DNA is TGTGCCACCAGCAGAGGAAGGACAGACTCTGGAAACACCATATATTTT. Residues: CATSRGRTDSGNTIYF.